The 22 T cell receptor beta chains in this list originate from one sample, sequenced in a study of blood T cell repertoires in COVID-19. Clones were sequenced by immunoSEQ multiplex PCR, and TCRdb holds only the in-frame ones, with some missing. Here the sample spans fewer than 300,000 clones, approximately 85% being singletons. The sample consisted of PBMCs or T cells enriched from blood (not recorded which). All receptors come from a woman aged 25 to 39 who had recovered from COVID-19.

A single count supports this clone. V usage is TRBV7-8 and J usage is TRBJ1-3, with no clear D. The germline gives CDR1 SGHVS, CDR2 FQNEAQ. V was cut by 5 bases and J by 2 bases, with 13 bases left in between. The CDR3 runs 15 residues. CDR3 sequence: CASSPSDGAGNTIYF. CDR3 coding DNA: TGTGCCAGCAGCCCATCTGACGGGGCTGGAAACACCATATATTTT.

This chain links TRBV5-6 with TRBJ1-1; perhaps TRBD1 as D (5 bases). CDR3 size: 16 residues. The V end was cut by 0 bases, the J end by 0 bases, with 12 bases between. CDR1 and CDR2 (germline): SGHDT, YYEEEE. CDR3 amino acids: CASSLETASMNTEAFF. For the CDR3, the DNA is TGTGCCAGCAGCTTGGAGACAGCCAGTATGAACACTGAAGCTTTCTTT.

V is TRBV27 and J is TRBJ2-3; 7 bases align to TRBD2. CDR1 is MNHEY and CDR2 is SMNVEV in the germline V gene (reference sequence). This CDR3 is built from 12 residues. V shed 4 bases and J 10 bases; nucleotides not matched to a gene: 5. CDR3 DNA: TGTGCCAGCAGTTCTAACAGCGGGGCGCAGTATTTT. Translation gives CASSSNSGAQYF.

CDR3 sequence: CASSRGQNSFAREQYF. Written as DNA, the CDR3 is TGTGCCAGCAGCAGAGGACAAAATTCCTTTGCAAGGGAGCAGTACTTC. The chain joins TRBV5-6 to TRBJ2-7; tentatively, D is TRBD1 (5 bases). The CDR3 loop spans 16 amino acids. Trimming left V 4 bases short and J 7 bases short, with 24 bases between. From germline, CDR1 is SGHDT and CDR2 YYEEEE.

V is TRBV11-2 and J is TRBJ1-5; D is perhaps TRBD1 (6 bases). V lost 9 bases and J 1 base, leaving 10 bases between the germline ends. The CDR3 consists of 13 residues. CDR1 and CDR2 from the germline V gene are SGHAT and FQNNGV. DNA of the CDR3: TGTGCCAGTTGGGGGGGCAGCAATCAGCCCCAGCATTTT. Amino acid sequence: CASWGGSNQPQHF.

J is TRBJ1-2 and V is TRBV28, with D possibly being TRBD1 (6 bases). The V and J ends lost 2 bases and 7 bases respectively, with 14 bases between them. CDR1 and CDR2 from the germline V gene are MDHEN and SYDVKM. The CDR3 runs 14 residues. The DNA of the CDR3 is TGTGCCAGCAGTTTAGGCCGGAACAGGGTTGGCTACACCTTC. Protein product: CASSLGRNRVGYTF.

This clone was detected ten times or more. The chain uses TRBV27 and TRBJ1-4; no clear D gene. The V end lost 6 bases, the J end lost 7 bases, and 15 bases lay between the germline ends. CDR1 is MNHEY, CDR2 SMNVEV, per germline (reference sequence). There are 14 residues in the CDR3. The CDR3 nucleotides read TGTGCCAGCAGGAGAGGGCCGGGAGGTGAAAAACTGTTTTTT. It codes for CASRRGPGGEKLFF. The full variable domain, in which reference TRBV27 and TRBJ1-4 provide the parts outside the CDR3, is EAQVTQNPRYLITVTGKKLTVTCSQNMNHEYMSWYRQDPGLGLRQIYYSMNVEVTDKGDVPEGYKVSRKEKRNFPLILESPSPNQTSLYFCASRRGPGGEKLFFGSGTQLSVL.

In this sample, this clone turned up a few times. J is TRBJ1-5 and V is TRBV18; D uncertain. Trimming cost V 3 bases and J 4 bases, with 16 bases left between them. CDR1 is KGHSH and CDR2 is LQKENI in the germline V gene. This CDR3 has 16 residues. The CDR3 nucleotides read TGTGCCAGCTCACCTTTCGTTCGCGGAGAAAATCAGCCCCAGCATTTT. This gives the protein CASSPFVRGENQPQHF.

This chain's CDR3 is CASSDATGYNEQFF. The CDR3 coding sequence is TGTGCCAGCAGCGATGCAACAGGGTACAATGAGCAGTTCTTC. The V call is TRBV5-4, the J call TRBJ2-1, with D tentatively TRBD1 (6 bases). The V end was cut by 4 bases, the J end by 4 bases, with 12 bases between. The V gene's germline CDR1 is SGHNT and CDR2 YYREEE (reference sequence). The CDR3 extends over 14 amino acids.

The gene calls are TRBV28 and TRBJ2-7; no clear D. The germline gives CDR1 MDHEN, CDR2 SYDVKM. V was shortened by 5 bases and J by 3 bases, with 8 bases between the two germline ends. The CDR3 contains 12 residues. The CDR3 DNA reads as TGTGCCAGCAGTCCCGGGTACTACGAGCAGTACTTC. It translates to CASSPGYYEQYF.

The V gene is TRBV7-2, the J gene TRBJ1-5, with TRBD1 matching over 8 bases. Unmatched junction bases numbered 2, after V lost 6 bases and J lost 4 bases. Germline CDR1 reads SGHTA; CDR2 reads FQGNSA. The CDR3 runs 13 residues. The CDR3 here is CASSRQGNQPQHF. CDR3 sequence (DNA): TGTGCCAGCAGTCGACAGGGGAATCAGCCCCAGCATTTT.

The CDR3 loop is CASSFFGATYEQYF. The CDR3 nucleotides are TGTGCCAGCAGTTTTTTCGGTGCAACCTACGAGCAGTACTTC. The chain combines TRBV28 with TRBJ2-7; D not resolved. The germline V gene has CDR1 MDHEN and CDR2 SYDVKM. The ends were cut back, 3 bases at V and 2 bases at J, with 11 bases in the middle. This CDR3 region has 14 residues.

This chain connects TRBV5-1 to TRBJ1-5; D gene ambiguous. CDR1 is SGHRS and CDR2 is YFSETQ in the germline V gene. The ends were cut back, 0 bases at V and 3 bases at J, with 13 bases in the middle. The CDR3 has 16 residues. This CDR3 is CASSLGDQRSNQPQHF. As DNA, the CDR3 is TGCGCCAGCAGCTTGGGAGACCAGCGATCCAATCAGCCCCAGCATTTT.

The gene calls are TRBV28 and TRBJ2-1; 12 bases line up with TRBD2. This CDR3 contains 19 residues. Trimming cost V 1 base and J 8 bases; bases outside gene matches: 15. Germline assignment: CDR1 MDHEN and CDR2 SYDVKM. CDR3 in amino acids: CASSLLRLAGARAVDEQFF. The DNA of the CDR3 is TGTGCCAGCAGTTTATTGCGACTAGCGGGAGCGAGGGCCGTGGATGAGCAGTTCTTC.

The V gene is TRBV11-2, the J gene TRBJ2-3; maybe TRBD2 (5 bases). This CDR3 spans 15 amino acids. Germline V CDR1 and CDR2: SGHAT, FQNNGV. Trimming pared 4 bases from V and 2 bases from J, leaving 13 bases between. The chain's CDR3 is CASSSRKRYTDTQYF. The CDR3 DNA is TGTGCCAGCAGCTCTAGGAAGCGGTACACAGATACGCAGTATTTT.

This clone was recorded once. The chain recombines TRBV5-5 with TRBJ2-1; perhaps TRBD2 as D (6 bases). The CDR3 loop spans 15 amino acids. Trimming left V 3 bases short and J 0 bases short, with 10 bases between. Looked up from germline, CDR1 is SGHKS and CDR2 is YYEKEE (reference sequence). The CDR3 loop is CASSSGLLSYNEQFF. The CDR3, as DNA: TGTGCCAGCAGCTCGGGACTCCTCTCCTACAATGAGCAGTTCTTC.

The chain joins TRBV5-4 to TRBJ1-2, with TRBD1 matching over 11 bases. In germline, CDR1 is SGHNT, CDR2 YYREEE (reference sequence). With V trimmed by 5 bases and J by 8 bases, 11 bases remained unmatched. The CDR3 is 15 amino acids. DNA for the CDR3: TGTGCCAGCAGGAAAATAGGACAGGGGGCGTGGGGCTACACCTTC. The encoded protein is CASRKIGQGAWGYTF.

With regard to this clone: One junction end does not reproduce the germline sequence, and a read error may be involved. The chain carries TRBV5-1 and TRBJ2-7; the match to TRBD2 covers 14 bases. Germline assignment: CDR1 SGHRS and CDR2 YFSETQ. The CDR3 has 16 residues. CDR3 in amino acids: CASSRGTSGSRYGQYF. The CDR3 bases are TGCGCCAGCAGCCGCGGGACTAGCGGGAGTAGGTACGGGCAGTACTTC.

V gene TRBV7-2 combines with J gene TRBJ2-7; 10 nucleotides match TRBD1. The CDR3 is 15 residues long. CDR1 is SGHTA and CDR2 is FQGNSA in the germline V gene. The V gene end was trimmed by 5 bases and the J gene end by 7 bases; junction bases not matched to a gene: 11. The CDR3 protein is CASSIGTGVAGEQYF. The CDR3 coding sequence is TGTGCCAGCAGCATCGGGACAGGGGTAGCCGGTGAGCAGTACTTC.

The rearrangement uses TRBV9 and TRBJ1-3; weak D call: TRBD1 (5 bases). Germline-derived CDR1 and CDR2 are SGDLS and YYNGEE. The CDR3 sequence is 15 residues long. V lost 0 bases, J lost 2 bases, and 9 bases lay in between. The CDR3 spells CASSVGTTPGNTIYF. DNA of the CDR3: TGTGCCAGCAGCGTAGGGACAACGCCTGGAAACACCATATATTTT. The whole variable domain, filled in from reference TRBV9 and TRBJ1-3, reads DSGVTQTPKHLITATGQRVTLRCSPRSGDLSVYWYQQSLDQGLQFLIQYYNGEERAKGNILERFSAQQFPDLHSELNLSSLELGDSALYFCASSVGTTPGNTIYFGEGSWLTVV.

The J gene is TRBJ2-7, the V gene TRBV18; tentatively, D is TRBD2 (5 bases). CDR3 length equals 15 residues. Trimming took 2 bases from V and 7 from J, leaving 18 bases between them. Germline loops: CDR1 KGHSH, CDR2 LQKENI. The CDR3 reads CASSPSQDAGREQYF. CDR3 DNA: TGTGCCAGCTCACCAAGTCAAGACGCGGGTCGGGAGCAGTACTTC.

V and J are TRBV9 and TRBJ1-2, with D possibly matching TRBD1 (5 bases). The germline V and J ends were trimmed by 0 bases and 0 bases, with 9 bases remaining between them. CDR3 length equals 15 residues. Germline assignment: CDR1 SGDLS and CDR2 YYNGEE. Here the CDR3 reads CASSVEGWPNYGYTF. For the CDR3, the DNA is TGTGCCAGCAGCGTAGAGGGGTGGCCTAACTATGGCTACACCTTC.